This TCR beta chain appears in the sequencing data of a study of Ad26.COV2.S vaccination and SARS-CoV-2 variants. Overall study: The study gave Ad26.COV2.S intramuscularly, once or twice 56 days apart.

Treatment described: around 19 received Ad26.COV2.S at low or high dose, single or two shots; about 5 received placebo; per-sample allocation not given. On day 63 after the first injection, vaccine and placebo recipients gave samples. Generated by immunoSEQ multiplex PCR, the TCRdb table keeps only in-frame clones and is missing some. The sample holds around 250,000 clones, approximately 87% seen once. The sample in question was peripheral blood, obtained in a trial of Ad26.COV2.S vaccine versus placebo. The source of this sequence is a person between 18 and 59 years old who received the Ad26.COV2.S COVID-19 vaccine or a placebo.

The CDR3 loop is CASSVGASISYNEQFF. The CDR3 DNA reads TGTGCCAGCAGCGTAGGGGCTAGCATCTCCTACAATGAGCAGTTCTTC. The chain links TRBV9 to TRBJ2-1; D is possibly TRBD2 (5 bases). The CDR3 totals 16 residues. V was trimmed by 0 bases and J by 0 bases, leaving 10 bases between them. Germline V gene lookup returns CDR1 SGDLS and CDR2 YYNGEE.